Listed here are 11 T cell receptor beta chains from one sample, sequenced in a study of T cells in women clearing cervical HPV infection. The table came from immunoSEQ multiplex PCR; TCRdb's copy has only in-frame clones and leaves some out. Found here are 20,000 to 25,000 clones; the top ten clones hold about 8.6%. Source material: blood buffy coat. The receptors were sampled from a woman aged 18-69 years with a cervical HPV16 infection that either progressed to CIN3+ or cleared (not recorded which).

Worth noting for this clone: The read ends 3 residues shy of where the CDR3 ends; the end is completed using the germline J gene. J is TRBJ2-1 and V is TRBV20-1, with TRBD2 identical over 11 bases. The CDR3 totals 16 residues. Per germline, CDR1 DFQATT and CDR2 SNEGSKA (reference sequence). V dropped 3 bases and J dropped 4; count of bases not matched to a gene: 8. CDR3 DNA, as far as it was read: TGCAGTGCTAGGGGCATAGCGGGAGGGACATACAATGAG. It codes for CSARGIAGGTYNE. The entire CDR3 protein is CSARGIAGGTYNEQFF.

The CDR3 DNA, read in part, is TGCGCCAGCAGCCAAGAGGACAGGGGGTCCTACGAG. Amino acid sequence: CASSQEDRGSYE. The whole CDR3 region reads CASSQEDRGSYEQYF. The rearrangement links TRBV4-1 to TRBJ2-7; 10 bases are a match to TRBD1. The read ends 3 residues shy of where the CDR3 ends; the end is completed using the germline J gene. Germline V CDR1 and CDR2: MGHRA, YSYEKL. J lost 1 base, V lost 0 bases, and 0 bases had no gene match. CDR3 size: 15 residues.

With regard to this clone: The CDR3 end is not reached by the read, which stops 3 residues before it; the germline J gene fills it in. The gene calls are TRBV24-1 and TRBJ2-2; D may be TRBD1 (5 bases). The germline V gene encodes CDR1 KGHDR and CDR2 SFDVKD. The CDR3 contains 12 residues. V was pared by 8 bases and J by 3 bases, with 6 bases between. CDR3 amino acids: CATKGDTGELFF. CDR3 DNA (partial): TGTGCCACCAAAGGGGACACCGGGGAG.

About this clone: The missing CDR3 end, 3 residues past where the read stops, is filled in from the germline J gene. This chain joins TRBV30 and TRBJ1-3; D perhaps matches TRBD1 (6 bases). Per the germline V gene, CDR1 is GTSNPN and CDR2 is SVGIG (reference sequence). The V end lost 2 bases, the J end lost 3 bases, and 11 bases lay between the germline ends. The CDR3 extends over 14 amino acids. CDR3 residues: CAWSRGASGNTIYF. The CDR3 bases that were read are TGTGCCTGGAGTCGGGGGGCCAGTGGAAACACC.

As for this clone: Coverage ceases 3 residues before the CDR3 finishes, and the germline J gene fills in the end. V and J are TRBV20-1 and TRBJ2-7, with TRBD1 matching 12 bases. Per germline, CDR1 DFQATT and CDR2 SNEGSKA (reference sequence). This CDR3 contains 15 residues. The V and J ends lost 0 bases and 4 bases, in that order; junction bases with no gene match: 4. The sequenced part of the CDR3 DNA is TGCAGTGCTAGAGATATGGGACAGGGGGCGTACGAG. Protein sequence: CSARDMGQGAYE. The complete CDR3 reads CSARDMGQGAYEQYF.

Comments on this clone: One end of the junction is discordant with germline, which a read error may explain. With the read ending 3 residues before the CDR3 end, the germline J gene is used to fill in that end. The chain links TRBV4-2 to TRBJ2-7; D is unresolved. Per germline, CDR1 LGHNA and CDR2 YNFKEQ. There are 13 residues in the CDR3. CDR3 DNA, as far as it was read: TGCGCCAGCAGCCAAGTCATTTCTAGCGAG. This encodes CASSQVISSE. The entire CDR3 sequence reads CASSQVISSEQYF.

Remarks on this clone: The read terminates 3 residues before the CDR3 end, so the remaining end is supplied by the germline J gene. The J gene is TRBJ1-2, the V gene TRBV2, with TRBD1 identical over 10 bases. The germline V gene encodes CDR1 SNHLY and CDR2 FYNNEI. The CDR3 covers 15 residues. The junction had 4 bases not matched to a gene; V was cut back by 5 bases and J by 1 base. CDR3 sequence reads: CASSPDRGLNYGYTF. The CDR3 DNA, read in part, is TGTGCCAGCAGTCCTGACAGGGGGCTTAACTATGGC.

Points on this clone: The sequenced fragment ends 3 residues before the CDR3 boundary, so the rest is inferred from the germline J gene. The rearrangement uses TRBV5-5 and TRBJ1-6, with a weak D call TRBD1 (6 bases). Between the trimmed V and J ends, which lost 1 base and 10 bases, there was a span of 9 bases. Looked up from germline, CDR1 is SGHKS and CDR2 is YYEKEE (reference sequence). This CDR3 contains 13 residues. The sequenced part of the CDR3 DNA is TGTGCCAGCAGCTTGAGGGGGGGATCACCC. Translation gives CASSLRGGSP. The entire CDR3 sequence reads CASSLRGGSPLHF.

Regarding this clone: The CDR3 goes on 3 residues after the read ends, and that part is filled in from the germline J gene. The chain carries TRBV5-1 and TRBJ2-2, with D tentatively TRBD2 (7 bases). The germline gives CDR1 SGHRS, CDR2 YFSETQ. V shed 0 bases and J shed 5 bases, with 11 bases lying between them. The CDR3 sequence is 15 residues long. The sequenced part of the CDR3 DNA is TGCGCCAGCAGCTTGGAACAGGGAGGGACCGGGGAG. It translates to CASSLEQGGTGE. The whole CDR3 protein is CASSLEQGGTGELFF.

Turning to this clone: Sequencing ends 3 residues short of the CDR3 end; the germline J gene provides the rest. This chain links TRBV5-1 with TRBJ1-6; tentatively, D is TRBD1 (5 bases). This CDR3 comprises 15 residues. V was shortened by 1 base and J by 1 base, with 6 bases between the two germline ends. Germline CDR1 SGHRS, CDR2 YFSETQ. CDR3 DNA (partial): TGCGCCAGCAGCTTGCGACAGTCCTATAATTCACCC. It is translated as CASSLRQSYNSP. The entire CDR3 sequence reads CASSLRQSYNSPLHF.

As to this clone: With the read ending 3 residues before the CDR3 end, the germline J gene is used to fill in that end. The chain couples TRBV20-1 to TRBJ2-5; TRBD2 matches at 7 bases. J lost 5 bases, V lost 0 bases, and 9 bases had no gene match. Germline CDR1 is DFQATT and CDR2 is SNEGSKA (reference sequence). The CDR3 totals 15 residues. This CDR3 reads CSARDQRGVRETQYF. The sequenced CDR3 bases are TGCAGTGCTAGAGATCAACGGGGGGTCAGGGAGACC.